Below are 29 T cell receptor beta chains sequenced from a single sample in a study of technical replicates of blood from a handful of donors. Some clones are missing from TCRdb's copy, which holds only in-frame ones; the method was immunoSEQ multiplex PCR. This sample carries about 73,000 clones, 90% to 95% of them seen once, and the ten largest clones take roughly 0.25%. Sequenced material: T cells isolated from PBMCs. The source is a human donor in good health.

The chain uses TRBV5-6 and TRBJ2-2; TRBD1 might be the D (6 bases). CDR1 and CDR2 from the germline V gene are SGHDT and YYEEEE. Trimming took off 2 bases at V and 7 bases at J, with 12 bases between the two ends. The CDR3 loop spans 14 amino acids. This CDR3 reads CASSFETGNGELFF. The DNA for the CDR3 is TGTGCCAGCAGCTTCGAGACAGGCAACGGGGAGCTGTTTTTT.

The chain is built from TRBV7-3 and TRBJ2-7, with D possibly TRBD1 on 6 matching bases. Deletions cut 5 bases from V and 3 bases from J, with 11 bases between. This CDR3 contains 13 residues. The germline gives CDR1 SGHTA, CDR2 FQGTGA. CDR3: CASSPTGGYEQYF. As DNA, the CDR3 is TGTGCCAGCAGCCCGACAGGAGGCTACGAGCAGTACTTC.

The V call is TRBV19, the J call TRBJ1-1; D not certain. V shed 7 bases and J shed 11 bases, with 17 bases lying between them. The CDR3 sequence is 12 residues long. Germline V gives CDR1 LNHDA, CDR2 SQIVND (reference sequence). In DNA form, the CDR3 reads TGTGCCAGTAATTATGCCGATCAGGATGCTTTCTTT. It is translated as CASNYADQDAFF. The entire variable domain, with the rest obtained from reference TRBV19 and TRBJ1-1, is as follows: DGGITQSPKYLFRKEGQNVTLSCEQNLNHDAMYWYRQDPGQGLRLIYYSQIVNDFQKGDIAEGYSVSREKKESFPLTVTSAQKNPTAFYLCASNYADQDAFFGQGTRLTVV.

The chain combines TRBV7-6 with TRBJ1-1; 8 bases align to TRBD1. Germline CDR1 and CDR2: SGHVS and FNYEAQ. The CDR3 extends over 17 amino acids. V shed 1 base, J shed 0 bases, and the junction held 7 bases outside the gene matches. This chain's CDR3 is CASSLVDRVEVNTEAFF. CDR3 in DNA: TGTGCCAGCAGCTTAGTGGACAGGGTGGAAGTGAACACTGAAGCTTTCTTT.

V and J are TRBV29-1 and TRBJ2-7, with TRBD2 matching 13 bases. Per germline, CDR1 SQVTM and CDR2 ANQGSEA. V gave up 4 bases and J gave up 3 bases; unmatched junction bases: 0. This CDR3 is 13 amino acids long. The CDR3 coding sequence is TGCAGCGTTGGGACTAGCGGGGGCTACGAGCAGTACTTC. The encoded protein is CSVGTSGGYEQYF.

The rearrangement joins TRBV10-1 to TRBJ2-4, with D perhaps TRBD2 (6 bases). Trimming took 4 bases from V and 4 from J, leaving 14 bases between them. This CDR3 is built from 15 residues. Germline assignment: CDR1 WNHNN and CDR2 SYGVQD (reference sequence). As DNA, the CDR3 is TGCGCCAGCAGTGTCGAACAGGCGGGGAAAAACATTCAGTACTTC. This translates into CASSVEQAGKNIQYF.

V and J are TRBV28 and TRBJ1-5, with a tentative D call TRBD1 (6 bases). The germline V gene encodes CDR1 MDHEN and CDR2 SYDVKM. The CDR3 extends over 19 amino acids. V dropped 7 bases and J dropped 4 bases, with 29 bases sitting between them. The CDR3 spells CASTKHHAGTGMVNQPQHF. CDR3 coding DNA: TGTGCCAGCACCAAACATCATGCCGGAACAGGGATGGTTAATCAGCCCCAGCATTTT.

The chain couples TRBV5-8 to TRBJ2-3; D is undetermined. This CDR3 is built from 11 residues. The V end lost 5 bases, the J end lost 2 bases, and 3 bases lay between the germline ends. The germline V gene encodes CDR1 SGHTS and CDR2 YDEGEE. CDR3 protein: CASRYTDTQYF. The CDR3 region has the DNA TGTGCCAGCAGATACACAGATACGCAGTATTTT. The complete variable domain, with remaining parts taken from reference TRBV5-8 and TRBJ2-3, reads EAGVTQSPTHLIKTRGQQATLRCSPISGHTSVYWYQQALGLGLQFLLWYDEGEERNRGNFPPRFSGRQFPNYSSELNVNALELEDSALYLCASRYTDTQYFGPGTRLTVL.

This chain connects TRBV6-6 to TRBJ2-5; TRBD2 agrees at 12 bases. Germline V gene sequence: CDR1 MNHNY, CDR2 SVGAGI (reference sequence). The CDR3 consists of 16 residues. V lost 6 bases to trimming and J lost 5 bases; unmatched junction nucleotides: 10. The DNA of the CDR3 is TGTGCCAGCAGCCCTCGTCTAGCGGGGGGGCCCGAGACCCAGTACTTC. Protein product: CASSPRLAGGPETQYF.

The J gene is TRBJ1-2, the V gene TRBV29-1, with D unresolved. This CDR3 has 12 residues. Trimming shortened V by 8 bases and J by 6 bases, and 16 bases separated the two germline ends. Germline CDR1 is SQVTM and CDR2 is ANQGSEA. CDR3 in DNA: TGCAGCTTTAAGAGTCCCCGCGATGGCTACACCTTC. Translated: CSFKSPRDGYTF. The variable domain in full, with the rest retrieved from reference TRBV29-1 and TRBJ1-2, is SAVISQKPSRDICQRGTSLTIQCQVDSQVTMMFWYRQQPGQSLTLIATANQGSEATYESGFVIDKFPISRPNLTFSTLTVSNMSPEDSSIYLCSFKSPRDGYTFGSGTRLTVV.

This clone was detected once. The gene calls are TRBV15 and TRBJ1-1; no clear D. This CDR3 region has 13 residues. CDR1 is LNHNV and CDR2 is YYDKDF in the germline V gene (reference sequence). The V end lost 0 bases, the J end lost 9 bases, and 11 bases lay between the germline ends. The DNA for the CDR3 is TGTGCCACCAGCAGAGACTTTGGACTGCAAGCTTTCTTT. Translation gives CATSRDFGLQAFF.

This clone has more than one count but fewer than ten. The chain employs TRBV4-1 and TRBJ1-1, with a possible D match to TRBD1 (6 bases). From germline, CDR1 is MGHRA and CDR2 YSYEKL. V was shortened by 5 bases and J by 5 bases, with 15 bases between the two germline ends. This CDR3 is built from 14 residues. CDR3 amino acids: CASSESGQGTEAFF. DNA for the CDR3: TGCGCCAGCAGCGAGTCGGGGCAGGGGACTGAAGCTTTCTTT.

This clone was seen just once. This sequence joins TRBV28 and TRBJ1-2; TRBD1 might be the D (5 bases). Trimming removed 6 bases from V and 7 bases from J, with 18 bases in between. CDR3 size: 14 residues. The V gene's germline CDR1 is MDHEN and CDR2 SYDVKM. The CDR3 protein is CASSLNTGFSGYTF. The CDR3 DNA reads TGTGCCAGCAGCCTCAATACAGGTTTTAGTGGCTACACCTTC.

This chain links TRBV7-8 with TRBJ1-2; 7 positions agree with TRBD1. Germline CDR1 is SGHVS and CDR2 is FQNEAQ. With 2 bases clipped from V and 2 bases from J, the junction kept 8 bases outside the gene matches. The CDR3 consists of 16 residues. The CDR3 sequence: CASSLPDRKANYGYTF. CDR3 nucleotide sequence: TGTGCCAGCAGCTTACCGGACAGGAAAGCAAACTATGGCTACACCTTC.

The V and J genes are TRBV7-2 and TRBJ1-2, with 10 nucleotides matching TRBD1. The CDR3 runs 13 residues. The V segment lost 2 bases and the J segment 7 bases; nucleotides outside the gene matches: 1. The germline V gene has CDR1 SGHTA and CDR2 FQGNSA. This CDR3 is CASSLRDRGGYTF. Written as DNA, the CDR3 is TGTGCCAGCAGCTTAAGGGACAGGGGTGGCTACACCTTC.

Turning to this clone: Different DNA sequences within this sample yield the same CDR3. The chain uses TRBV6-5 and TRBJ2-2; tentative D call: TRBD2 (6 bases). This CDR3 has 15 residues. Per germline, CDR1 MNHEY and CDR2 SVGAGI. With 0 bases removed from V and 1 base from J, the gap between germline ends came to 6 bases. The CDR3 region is CASSYSGGNTGELFF. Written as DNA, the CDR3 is TGTGCCAGCAGTTACTCGGGGGGGAACACCGGGGAGCTGTTTTTT.

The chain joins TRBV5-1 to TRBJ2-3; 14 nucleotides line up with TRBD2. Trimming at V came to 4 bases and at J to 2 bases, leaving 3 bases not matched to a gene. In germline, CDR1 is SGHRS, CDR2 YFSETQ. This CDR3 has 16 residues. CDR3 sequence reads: CASSPGLAGDTDTQYF. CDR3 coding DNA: TGCGCCAGCAGCCCGGGACTAGCGGGGGACACAGATACGCAGTATTTT.

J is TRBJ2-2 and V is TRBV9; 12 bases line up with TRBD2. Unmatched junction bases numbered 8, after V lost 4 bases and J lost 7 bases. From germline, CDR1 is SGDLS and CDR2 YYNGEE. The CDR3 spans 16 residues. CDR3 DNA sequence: TGTGCCAGCAGCCCTGGACTAGCGGGGAGGGACGGGGAGCTGTTTTTT. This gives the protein CASSPGLAGRDGELFF. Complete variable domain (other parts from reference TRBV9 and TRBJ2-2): DSGVTQTPKHLITATGQRVTLRCSPRSGDLSVYWYQQSLDQGLQFLIQYYNGEERAKGNILERFSAQQFPDLHSELNLSSLELGDSALYFCASSPGLAGRDGELFFGEGSRLTVL.

CDR3 DNA: TGTGCCAGCAGCACCCGACAGGGGTGGGAGACCCAGTACTTC. Protein: CASSTRQGWETQYF. The V and J genes are TRBV11-2 and TRBJ2-5; 8 bases align to TRBD1. The germline V gene has CDR1 SGHAT and CDR2 FQNNGV. The length of the CDR3 is 14 residues. The V gene end was trimmed by 5 bases and the J gene end by 5 bases; junction bases not matched to a gene: 7. Variable domain in full (rest from reference TRBV11-2 and TRBJ2-5): EAGVAQSPRYKIIEKRQSVAFWCNPISGHATLYWYQQILGQGPKLLIQFQNNGVVDDSQLPKDRFSAERLKGVDSTLKIQPAKLEDSAVYLCASSTRQGWETQYFGPGTRLLVL.

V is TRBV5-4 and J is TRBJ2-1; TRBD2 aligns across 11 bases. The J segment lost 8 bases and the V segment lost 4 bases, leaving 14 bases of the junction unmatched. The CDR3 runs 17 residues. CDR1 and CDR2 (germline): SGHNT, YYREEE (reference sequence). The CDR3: CASSPGGATSGGYEQFF. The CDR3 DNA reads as TGTGCCAGCAGCCCGGGGGGGGCAACTAGCGGGGGTTATGAGCAGTTCTTC.

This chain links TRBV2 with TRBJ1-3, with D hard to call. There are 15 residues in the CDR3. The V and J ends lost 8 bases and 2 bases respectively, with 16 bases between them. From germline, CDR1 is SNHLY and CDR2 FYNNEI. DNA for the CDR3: TGTGCCAGCCGTGGGGAGGGCCTGGCTGGAAACACCATATATTTT. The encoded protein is CASRGEGLAGNTIYF. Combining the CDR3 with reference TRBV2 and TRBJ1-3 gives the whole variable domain EPEVTQTPSHQVTQMGQEVILRCVPISNHLYFYWYRQILGQKVEFLVSFYNNEISEKSEIFDDQFSVERPDGSNFTLKIRSTKLEDSAMYFCASRGEGLAGNTIYFGEGSWLTVV.

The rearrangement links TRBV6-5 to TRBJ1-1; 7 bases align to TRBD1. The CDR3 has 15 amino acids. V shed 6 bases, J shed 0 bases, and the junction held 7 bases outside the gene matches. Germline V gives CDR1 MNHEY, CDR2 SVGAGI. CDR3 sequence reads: CASSRDRVMNTEAFF. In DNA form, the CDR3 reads TGTGCCAGCAGCCGAGACAGGGTTATGAACACTGAAGCTTTCTTT.

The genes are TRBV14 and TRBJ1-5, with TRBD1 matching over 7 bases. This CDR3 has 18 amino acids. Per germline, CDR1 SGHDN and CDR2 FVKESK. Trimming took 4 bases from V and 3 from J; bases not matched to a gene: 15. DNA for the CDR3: TGTGCCAGCAGCCGCCCGCCCGGGACAGCGTATTTCAATCAGCCCCAGCATTTT. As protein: CASSRPPGTAYFNQPQHF.

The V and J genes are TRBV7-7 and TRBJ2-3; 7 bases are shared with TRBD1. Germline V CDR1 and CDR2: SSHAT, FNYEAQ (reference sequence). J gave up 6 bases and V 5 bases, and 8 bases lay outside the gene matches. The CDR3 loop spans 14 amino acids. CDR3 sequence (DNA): TGTGCCAGCAGCACCACCTCGACAGGGGATACGCAGTATTTT. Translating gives CASSTTSTGDTQYF.

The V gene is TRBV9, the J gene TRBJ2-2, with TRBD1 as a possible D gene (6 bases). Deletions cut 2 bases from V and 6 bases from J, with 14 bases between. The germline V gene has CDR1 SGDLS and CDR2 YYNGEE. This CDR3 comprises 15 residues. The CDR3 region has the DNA TGTGCCAGCAGCGTCACAGGGACAACACCCGGGGAGCTGTTTTTT. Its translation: CASSVTGTTPGELFF. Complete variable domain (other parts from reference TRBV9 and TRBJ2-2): DSGVTQTPKHLITATGQRVTLRCSPRSGDLSVYWYQQSLDQGLQFLIQYYNGEERAKGNILERFSAQQFPDLHSELNLSSLELGDSALYFCASSVTGTTPGELFFGEGSRLTVL.

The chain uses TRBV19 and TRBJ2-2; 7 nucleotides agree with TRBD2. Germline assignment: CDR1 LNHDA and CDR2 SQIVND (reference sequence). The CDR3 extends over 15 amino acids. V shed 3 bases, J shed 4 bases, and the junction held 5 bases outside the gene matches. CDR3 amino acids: CASSIGGRATGELFF. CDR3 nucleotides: TGTGCCAGTAGTATTGGAGGGAGGGCCACCGGGGAGCTGTTTTTT.

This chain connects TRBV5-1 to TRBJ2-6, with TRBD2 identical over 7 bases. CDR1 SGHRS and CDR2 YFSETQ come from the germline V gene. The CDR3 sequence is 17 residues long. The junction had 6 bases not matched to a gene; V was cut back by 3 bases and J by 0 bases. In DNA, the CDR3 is TGCGCCAGCAGCTGGAATTCGGGGGGCTCTGGGGCCAACGTCCTGACTTTC. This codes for CASSWNSGGSGANVLTF.

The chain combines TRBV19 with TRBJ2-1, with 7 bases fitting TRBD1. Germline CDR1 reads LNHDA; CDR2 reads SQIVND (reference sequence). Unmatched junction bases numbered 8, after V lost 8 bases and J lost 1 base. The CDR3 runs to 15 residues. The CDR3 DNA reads TGTGCCAGTCGCAAGACAGGGCAATCCTACAATGAGCAGTTCTTC. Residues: CASRKTGQSYNEQFF.

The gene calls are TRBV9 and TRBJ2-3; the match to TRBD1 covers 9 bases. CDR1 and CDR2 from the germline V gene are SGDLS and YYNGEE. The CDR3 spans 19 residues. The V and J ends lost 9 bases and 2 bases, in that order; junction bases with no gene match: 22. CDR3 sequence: CATTDRTGVNRRNTDTQYF. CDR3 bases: TGTGCCACCACGGATAGGACAGGGGTCAACCGACGGAACACAGATACGCAGTATTTT.